In this sample, the clone carrying this T cell receptor beta chain turned up many times. Antigen specificity is unknown. Universal primer sites and UMIs were introduced during 5'RACE template-switching synthesis of TCR cDNA. TCRdb fed the 5' RACE reads into MiXCR, producing one record per CDR3 protein. In the table there are 230,000 or so distinct CDR3 sequences, roughly 3.5% of which are singletons. The sample is drawn from a study of T cells after yellow fever vaccination. Study-wide findings and caveats: Boosting was followed by the reappearance of most primary-vaccination clones (approximately 97% CD4, around 86% CD8). Any FACS-sorted repertoire could hold abundant clonotypes that contaminate it from the bulk population. Clonotypes appearing in both CD4 and CD8 compartments existed, and their share was small.

V lost 0 bases, J lost 8 bases, and 7 bases stayed unmatched. CDR1 SGHRS and CDR2 YFSETQ come from the germline V gene. The CDR3 has 14 amino acids. The specimen comprised PBMCs, sampled 15 days after the yellow fever booster vaccination. This chain connects TRBV5-1 to TRBJ1-2, with 7 bases fitting TRBD1. The clonotype originates from a man aged 18 to 29 who received the YFV17D yellow fever vaccine. The CDR3 DNA sequence: TGCGCCAGCAGCTTGGGGGACAGAGACGAGGGCTACACCTTC. Its protein is CASSLGDRDEGYTF.